These 20 T cell receptor beta chains were sequenced from one sample in a study of blood T cell repertoires in COVID-19. Method: immunoSEQ multiplex PCR; TCRdb's copy keeps in-frame clones and lacks some. The sample yields around 140,000 clones, about 86% seen once. The material sequenced was peripheral blood. These receptors all stem from a woman aged 55-70 years with acute or convalescent COVID-19.

This clone was picked up one time. The chain joins TRBV7-2 to TRBJ2-3; a weak D match, TRBD1 (5 bases). CDR3 length: 17 amino acids. Germline V gives CDR1 SGHTA, CDR2 FQGNSA. Trimming cost V 1 base and J 2 bases, with 16 bases left between them. CDR3 protein: CASSLGGAGQPTDTQYF. DNA of the CDR3: TGTGCCAGCAGCTTAGGTGGGGCAGGTCAACCCACAGATACGCAGTATTTT.

The V and J genes are TRBV23-1 and TRBJ1-1, with no clear D. TRBV23-1 falls under the ORF class, with uncertain function. Trimming removed 4 bases from V and 0 bases from J, with 12 bases in between. CDR3 length equals 15 residues. For the CDR3, the DNA is TGCGCCAGCAGTCGCTCGGGTCTCTTGAACACTGAAGCTTTCTTT. Translated, it gives CASSRSGLLNTEAFF.

The rearrangement uses TRBV6-5 and TRBJ2-1; a possible D gene is TRBD2 (5 bases). The CDR3 spans 14 residues. V lost 0 bases, J lost 9 bases, and 12 bases lay in between. The germline gives CDR1 MNHEY, CDR2 SVGAGI. The CDR3 DNA sequence: TGTGCCAGCAGTTACTCTTTGACTACGGGTGAGCAGTTCTTC. This encodes CASSYSLTTGEQFF.

The J gene is TRBJ2-5, the V gene TRBV19, with 14 bases fitting TRBD2. V gave up 4 bases and J gave up 1 base; unmatched junction bases: 8. Germline V CDR1 and CDR2: LNHDA, SQIVND (reference sequence). The CDR3 consists of 18 residues. CDR3 sequence: CASSRLGTSGGLQETQYF. CDR3 DNA: TGTGCCAGTAGTAGGCTCGGGACTAGCGGGGGACTCCAAGAGACCCAGTACTTC. Complete variable domain (other parts from reference TRBV19 and TRBJ2-5): DGGITQSPKYLFRKEGQNVTLSCEQNLNHDAMYWYRQDPGQGLRLIYYSQIVNDFQKGDIAEGYSVSREKKESFPLTVTSAQKNPTAFYLCASSRLGTSGGLQETQYFGPGTRLLVL.

A few counts support this clone. The rearrangement uses TRBV5-6 and TRBJ2-5; tentative D call: TRBD2 (6 bases). Germline V gene sequence: CDR1 SGHDT, CDR2 YYEEEE. Trimming left V 0 bases short and J 5 bases short, with 8 bases between. This CDR3 spans 13 amino acids. The CDR3 DNA reads TGTGCCAGCAGCTTGGTGAGCGGGGAGACCCAGTACTTC. Translating it yields CASSLVSGETQYF. Looking up the rest from reference TRBV5-6 and TRBJ2-5 gives the full variable domain: DAGVTQSPTHLIKTRGQQVTLRCSPKSGHDTVSWYQQALGQGPQFIFQYYEEEERQRGNFPDRFSGHQFPNYSSELNVNALLLGDSALYLCASSLVSGETQYFGPGTRLLVL.

The gene calls are TRBV19 and TRBJ1-2, with D unresolved. There are 13 residues in the CDR3. Germline values: CDR1 LNHDA, CDR2 SQIVND (reference sequence). CDR3 nucleotide sequence: TGTGTATCTTCCGAGGGCAGTAACTATGGCTACACCTTC. Its protein product is CVSSEGSNYGYTF.

The chain uses TRBV19 and TRBJ2-3; tentative D call: TRBD1 (8 bases). Trimming cost V 1 base and J 4 bases, with 21 bases left between them. Germline lookup yields CDR1 LNHDA and CDR2 SQIVND (reference sequence). The CDR3 has 18 amino acids. The CDR3 DNA follows: TGTGCCAGTAGTATAGGGACAGGGAGGGGGAACACCCCAGATACGCAGTATTTT. It codes for CASSIGTGRGNTPDTQYF.

The chain employs TRBV11-3 and TRBJ2-5, with D tentatively TRBD2 (6 bases). There are 14 residues in the CDR3. The V end lost 5 bases, the J end lost 4 bases, and 14 bases lay between the germline ends. Germline V CDR1 and CDR2: SGHNT, YENEEA. This CDR3 reads CASSPRQGGETQYF. In DNA form, the CDR3 reads TGTGCCAGCAGCCCCCGTCAGGGAGGAGAGACCCAGTACTTC.

This clone was counted ten times or more. The genes are TRBV9 and TRBJ1-3; tentatively, D is TRBD1 (6 bases). CDR3 length: 15 residues. Between the trimmed V and J ends, which lost 0 bases and 2 bases, there was a span of 9 bases. In germline, CDR1 is SGDLS, CDR2 YYNGEE. CDR3 DNA sequence: TGTGCCAGCAGCGTAGCCGCAGGGGCTGGAAACACCATATATTTT. It specifies CASSVAAGAGNTIYF.

The chain couples TRBV4-3 to TRBJ1-5; possible D gene TRBD1, 5 bases. The V end was cut by 1 base, the J end by 4 bases, with 5 bases between. The germline CDR1 and CDR2 sequences are LGHNA and YSLEER. CDR3 length: 13 residues. The DNA for the CDR3 is TGCGCCAGCAGCCAAGCAGGGAATCAGCCCCAGCATTTT. Its translation: CASSQAGNQPQHF.

This sequence joins TRBV5-6 and TRBJ2-2; TRBD1 aligns across 9 bases. With V trimmed by 1 base and J by 0 bases, 1 base remained unmatched. CDR3 length: 16 residues. Per germline, CDR1 SGHDT and CDR2 YYEEEE. Here the CDR3 DNA reads TGTGCCAGCAGCTTGCGGGACAGGGCGAACACCGGGGAGCTGTTTTTT. This codes for CASSLRDRANTGELFF.

CDR3 in DNA: TGCGCCAGCAGCCTAGGGACAGGGAGCACAGATACGCAGTATTTT. Encoded protein: CASSLGTGSTDTQYF. The chain recombines TRBV4-3 with TRBJ2-3; 9 bases map to TRBD1. Looked up from germline, CDR1 is LGHNA and CDR2 is YSLEER. J lost 0 bases, V lost 4 bases, and 2 bases had no gene match. The CDR3 covers 15 residues.

The chain employs TRBV7-9 and TRBJ2-7; D may be TRBD1 (5 bases). Trimming took off 4 bases at V and 4 bases at J, with 11 bases between the two ends. The CDR3 has 13 amino acids. Per the germline V gene, CDR1 is SEHNR and CDR2 is FQNEAQ (reference sequence). CDR3 coding DNA: TGTGCCAGCAGCTCCCCCACAGGATACGAGCAGTACTTC. It is translated as CASSSPTGYEQYF.

The chain employs TRBV15 and TRBJ1-1; D is perhaps TRBD1 (6 bases). Germline lookup yields CDR1 LNHNV and CDR2 YYDKDF (reference sequence). V was pared by 3 bases and J by 5 bases, with 19 bases between. This CDR3 contains 16 residues. The CDR3 loop is CATSSVQGRVRTEAFF. The DNA for the CDR3 is TGTGCCACCAGCAGTGTACAGGGAAGGGTGAGAACTGAAGCTTTCTTT.

V and J are TRBV25-1 and TRBJ2-7, with D maybe TRBD1 (6 bases). Trimming pared 5 bases from V and 6 bases from J, leaving 17 bases between. The germline gives CDR1 MGHDK, CDR2 SYGVNS. CDR3 size: 14 residues. The CDR3 spells CASSPLDSLGEQYF. The CDR3 DNA is TGTGCCAGCAGTCCATTGGACAGTCTTGGCGAGCAGTACTTC.

The chain is built from TRBV4-2 and TRBJ2-5, with D uncertain. Deletions cut 2 bases from V and 5 bases from J, with 6 bases between. CDR3 length: 12 amino acids. Germline-derived CDR1 and CDR2 are LGHNA and YNFKEQ. This CDR3 reads CASSQPGETQYF. The CDR3 DNA is TGTGCCAGCAGCCAACCCGGGGAGACCCAGTACTTC.

V usage is TRBV5-1 and J usage is TRBJ1-6; D remains ambiguous. The V end lost 7 bases, the J end lost 4 bases, and 9 bases lay between the germline ends. The CDR3 has 13 amino acids. Germline V CDR1 and CDR2: SGHRS, YFSETQ. CDR3 sequence (DNA): TGCGCCAGCCAGTCAGGTTATAATTCACCCCTCCACTTT. Amino acids: CASQSGYNSPLHF.

The CDR3 reads CASSWSDSYNEQFF. As DNA, the CDR3 is TGTGCCAGCAGTTGGAGTGACTCCTACAATGAGCAGTTCTTC. This chain connects TRBV6-5 to TRBJ2-1; D is ambiguous. This CDR3 has 14 amino acids. Germline loops: CDR1 MNHEY, CDR2 SVGAGI. The V and J ends lost 4 bases and 0 bases respectively, with 7 bases between them.

The chain couples TRBV4-1 to TRBJ2-1; TRBD1 agrees at 8 bases. CDR1 is MGHRA and CDR2 is YSYEKL in the germline V gene. V trimming: 1 base; J trimming: 2 bases; junction bases outside the gene matches: 13. The CDR3 is 19 amino acids. The CDR3 region is CASSQGFASGTGTYNEQFF. The CDR3, as DNA: TGCGCCAGCAGCCAAGGCTTCGCATCCGGGACAGGAACCTACAATGAGCAGTTCTTC.

The CDR3 reads CASGYGGAETQYF. The CDR3 DNA follows: TGCGCCAGCGGGTACGGGGGAGCAGAGACCCAGTACTTC. The V call is TRBV5-1, the J call TRBJ2-5; D perhaps matches TRBD2 (6 bases). The V end lost 7 bases, the J end lost 4 bases, and 14 bases lay between the germline ends. The germline V gene encodes CDR1 SGHRS and CDR2 YFSETQ. This CDR3 is built from 13 residues.